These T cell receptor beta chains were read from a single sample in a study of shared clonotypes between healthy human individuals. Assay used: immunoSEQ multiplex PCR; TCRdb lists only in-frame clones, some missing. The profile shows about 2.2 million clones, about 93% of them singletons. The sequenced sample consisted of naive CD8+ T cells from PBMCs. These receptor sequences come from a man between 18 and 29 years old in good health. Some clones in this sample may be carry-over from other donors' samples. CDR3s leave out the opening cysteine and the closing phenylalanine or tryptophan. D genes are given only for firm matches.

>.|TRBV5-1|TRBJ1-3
ASSFAGETGNTIY
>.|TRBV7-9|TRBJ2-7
ASSLGVREQY
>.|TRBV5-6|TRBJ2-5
ASSPHLLQETQY
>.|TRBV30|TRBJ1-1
AWRLGGTEAF
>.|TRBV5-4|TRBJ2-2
ASNPGSQGGELF
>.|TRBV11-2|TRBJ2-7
ASSFISASMNEQY
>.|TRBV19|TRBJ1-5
ASGSGDQPQH
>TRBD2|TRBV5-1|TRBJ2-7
ASSLKVAGVYEQY
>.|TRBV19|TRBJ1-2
ASKADGNYGYT
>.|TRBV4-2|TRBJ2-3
ASSQESGALRADTQY
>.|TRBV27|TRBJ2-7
ASSPRQVAHEQY
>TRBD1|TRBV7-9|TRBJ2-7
ASSPQGQRNEQY
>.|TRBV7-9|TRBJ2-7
ASSPYNDEQY
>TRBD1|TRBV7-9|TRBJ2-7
ASSLAQGDSYEQY
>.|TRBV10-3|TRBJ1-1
AIREGVSDTEAF
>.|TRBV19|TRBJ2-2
ASSVFPSGWTGELF
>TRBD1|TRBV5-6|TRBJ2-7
ASSLGTGPYEQY
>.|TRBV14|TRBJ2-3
ASSQDSGDTQY
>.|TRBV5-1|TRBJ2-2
ASSVPRDSHTGELF
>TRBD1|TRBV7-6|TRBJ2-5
ASSKPTGWQETQY
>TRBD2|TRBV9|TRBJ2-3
ASSVDTGLDPDTQY
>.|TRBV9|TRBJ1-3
ASSSTGSSGNTIY
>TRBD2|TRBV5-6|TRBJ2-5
ASSATTGTKGETQY
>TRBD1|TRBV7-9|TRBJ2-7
ASSSMTGTGAYEQY
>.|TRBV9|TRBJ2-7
ASSWDGYEQY
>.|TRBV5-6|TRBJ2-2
ASSLGGPGELF
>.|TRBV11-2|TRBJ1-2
ASSLGRERYT
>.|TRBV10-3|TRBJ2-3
AISEPMTDTQY
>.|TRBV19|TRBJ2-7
ASSMAGRGYEQY
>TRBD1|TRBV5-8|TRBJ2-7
ASSSWTGIKFYEQY
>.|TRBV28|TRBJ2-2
ASSSGRLIGELF
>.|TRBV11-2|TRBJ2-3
ASSLGAGDTQY
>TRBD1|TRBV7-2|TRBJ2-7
ASSATGTQGNFYEQY
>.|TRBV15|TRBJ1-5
ATSLWGSSNQPQH